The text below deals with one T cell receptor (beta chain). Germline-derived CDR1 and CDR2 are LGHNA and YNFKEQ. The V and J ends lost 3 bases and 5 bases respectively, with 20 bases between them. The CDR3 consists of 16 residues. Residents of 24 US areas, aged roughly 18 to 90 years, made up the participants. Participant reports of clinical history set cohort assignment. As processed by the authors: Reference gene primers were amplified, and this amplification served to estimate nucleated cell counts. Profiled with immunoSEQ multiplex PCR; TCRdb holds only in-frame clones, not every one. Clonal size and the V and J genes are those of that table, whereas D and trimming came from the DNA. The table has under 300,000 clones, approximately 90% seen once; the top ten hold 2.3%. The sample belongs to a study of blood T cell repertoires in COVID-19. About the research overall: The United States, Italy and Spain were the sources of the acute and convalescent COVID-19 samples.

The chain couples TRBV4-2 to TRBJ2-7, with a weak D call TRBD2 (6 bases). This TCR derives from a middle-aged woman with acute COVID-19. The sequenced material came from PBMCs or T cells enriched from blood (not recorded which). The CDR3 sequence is CASSQTSTSEWHEQYF. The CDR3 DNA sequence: TGTGCCAGCAGCCAGACATCGACTAGTGAGTGGCACGAGCAGTACTTC.